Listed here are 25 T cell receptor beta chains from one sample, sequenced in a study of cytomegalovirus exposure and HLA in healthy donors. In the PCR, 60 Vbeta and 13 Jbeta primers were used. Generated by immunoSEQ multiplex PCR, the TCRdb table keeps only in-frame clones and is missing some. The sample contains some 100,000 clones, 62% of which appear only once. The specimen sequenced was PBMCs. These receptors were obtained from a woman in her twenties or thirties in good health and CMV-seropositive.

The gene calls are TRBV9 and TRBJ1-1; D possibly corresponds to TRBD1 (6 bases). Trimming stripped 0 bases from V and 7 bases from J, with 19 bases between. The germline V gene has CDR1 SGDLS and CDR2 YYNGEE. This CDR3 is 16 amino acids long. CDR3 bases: TGTGCCAGCAGCGTAGGAAAATGGACAGAAGAAATTGAAGCTTTCTTT. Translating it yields CASSVGKWTEEIEAFF.

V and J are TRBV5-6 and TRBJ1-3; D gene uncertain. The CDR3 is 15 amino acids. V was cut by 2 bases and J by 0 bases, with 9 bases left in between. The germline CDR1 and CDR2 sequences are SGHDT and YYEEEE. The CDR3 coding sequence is TGTGCCAGCAGCTTAAGGAGGGTCTCTGGAAACACCATATATTTT. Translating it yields CASSLRRVSGNTIYF.

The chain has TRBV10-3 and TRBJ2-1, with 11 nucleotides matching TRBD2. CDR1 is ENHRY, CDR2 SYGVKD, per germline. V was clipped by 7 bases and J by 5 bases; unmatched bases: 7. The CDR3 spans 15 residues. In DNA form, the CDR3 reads TGTGCCATCACCAGCGTAGCGGGGGGGGACAATGAGCAGTTCTTC. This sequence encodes CAITSVAGGDNEQFF.

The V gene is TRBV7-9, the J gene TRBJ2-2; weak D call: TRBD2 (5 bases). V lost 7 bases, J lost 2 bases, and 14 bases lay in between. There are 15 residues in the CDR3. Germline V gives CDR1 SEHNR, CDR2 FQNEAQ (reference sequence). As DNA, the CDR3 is TGTGCCAGCATCCAATCCGGGGAAAACACCGGGGAGCTGTTTTTT. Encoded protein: CASIQSGENTGELFF.

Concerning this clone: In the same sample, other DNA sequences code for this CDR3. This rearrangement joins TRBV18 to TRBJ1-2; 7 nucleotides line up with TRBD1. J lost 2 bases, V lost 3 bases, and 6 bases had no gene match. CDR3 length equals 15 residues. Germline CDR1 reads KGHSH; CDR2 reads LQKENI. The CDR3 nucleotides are TGTGCCAGCTCACCCATACCGGGACAGAACTATGGCTACACCTTC. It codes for CASSPIPGQNYGYTF.

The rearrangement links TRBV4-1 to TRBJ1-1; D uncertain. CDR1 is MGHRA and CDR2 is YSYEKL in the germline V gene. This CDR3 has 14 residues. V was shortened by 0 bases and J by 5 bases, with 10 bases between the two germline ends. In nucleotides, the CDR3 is TGCGCCAGCAGCCAAGATGGGAGGGAGACTGAAGCTTTCTTT. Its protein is CASSQDGRETEAFF.

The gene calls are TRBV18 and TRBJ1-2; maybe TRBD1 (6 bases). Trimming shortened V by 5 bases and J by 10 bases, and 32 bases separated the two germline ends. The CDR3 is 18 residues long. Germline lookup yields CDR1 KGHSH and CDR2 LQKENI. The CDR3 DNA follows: TGTGCCAGCTCAACCGACAGGCTTATTTTCCGGAACGATGATTCCTACACCTTC. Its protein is CASSTDRLIFRNDDSYTF.

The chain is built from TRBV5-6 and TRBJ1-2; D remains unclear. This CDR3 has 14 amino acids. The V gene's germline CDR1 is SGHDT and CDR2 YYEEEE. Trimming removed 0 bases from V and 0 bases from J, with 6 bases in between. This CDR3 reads CASSLGTTNYGYTF. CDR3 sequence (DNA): TGTGCCAGCAGCTTGGGCACAACTAACTATGGCTACACCTTC.

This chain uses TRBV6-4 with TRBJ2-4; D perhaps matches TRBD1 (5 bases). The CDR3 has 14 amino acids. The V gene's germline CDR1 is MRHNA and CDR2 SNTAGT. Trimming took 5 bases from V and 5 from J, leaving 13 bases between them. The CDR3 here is CASSPDRGQNIQYF. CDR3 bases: TGTGCCAGCAGTCCTGACAGAGGCCAAAACATTCAGTACTTC.

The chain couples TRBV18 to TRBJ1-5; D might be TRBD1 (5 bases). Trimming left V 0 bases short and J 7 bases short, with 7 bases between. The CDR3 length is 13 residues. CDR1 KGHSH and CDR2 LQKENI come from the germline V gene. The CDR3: CASSPPEGQPQHF. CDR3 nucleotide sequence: TGTGCCAGCTCACCACCGGAGGGGCAGCCCCAGCATTTT.

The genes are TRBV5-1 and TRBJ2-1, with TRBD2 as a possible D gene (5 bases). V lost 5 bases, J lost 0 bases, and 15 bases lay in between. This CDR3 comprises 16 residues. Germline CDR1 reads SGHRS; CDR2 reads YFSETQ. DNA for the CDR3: TGCGCCAGCAGACTCCTAAGCGGTAGCTCCTACAATGAGCAGTTCTTC. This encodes CASRLLSGSSYNEQFF.

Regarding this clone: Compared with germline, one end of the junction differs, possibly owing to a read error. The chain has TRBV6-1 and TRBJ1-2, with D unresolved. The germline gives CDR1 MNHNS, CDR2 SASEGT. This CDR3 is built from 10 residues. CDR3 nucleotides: TGTGCCAGCAGTGAACTGTTTTTTCGCTTC. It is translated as CASSELFFRF.

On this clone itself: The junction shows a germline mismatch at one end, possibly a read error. CDR3 residues: CTSSYMAGGDTIYF. CDR3 DNA sequence: TGTACCAGCAGTTATATGGCAGGGGGAGACACCATATATTTT. V is TRBV6-5 and J is TRBJ1-3; TRBD1 matches at 7 bases. CDR3 size: 14 residues. CDR1 is MNHEY and CDR2 is SVGAGI in the germline V gene.

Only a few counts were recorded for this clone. The CDR3 bases are TGTGCCAGCAGCCTAGGGGACAGAAACACTGAAGCTTTCTTT. The encoded protein is CASSLGDRNTEAFF. The chain is built from TRBV28 and TRBJ1-1; 7 bases match TRBD1. This CDR3 region has 14 residues. V shed 6 bases, J shed 2 bases, and the junction held 6 bases outside the gene matches. Germline-derived CDR1 and CDR2 are MDHEN and SYDVKM.

The CDR3 spells CASSLRDSGYGYTF. The CDR3 DNA reads as TGTGCCAGCAGTCTGCGGGACAGCGGCTATGGCTACACCTTC. J is TRBJ1-2 and V is TRBV6-5; TRBD1 matches 7 bases. The CDR3 runs to 14 residues. The ends lost 5 bases at V and 4 bases at J; junction bases unmatched: 7. Germline CDR1 reads MNHEY; CDR2 reads SVGAGI.

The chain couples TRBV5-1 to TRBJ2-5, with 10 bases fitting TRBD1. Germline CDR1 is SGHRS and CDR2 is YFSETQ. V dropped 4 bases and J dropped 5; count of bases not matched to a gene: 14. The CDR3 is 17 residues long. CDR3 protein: CASSTGSRTGGDETQYF. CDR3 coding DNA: TGCGCCAGCAGCACCGGCTCCCGGACAGGGGGAGATGAGACCCAGTACTTC.

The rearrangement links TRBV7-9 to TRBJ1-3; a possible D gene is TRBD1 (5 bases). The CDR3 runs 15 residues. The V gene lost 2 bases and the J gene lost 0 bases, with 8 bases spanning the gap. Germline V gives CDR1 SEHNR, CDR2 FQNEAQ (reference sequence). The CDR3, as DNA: TGTGCCAGCAGCTTATCTAGGGGCTCTGGAAACACCATATATTTT. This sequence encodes CASSLSRGSGNTIYF.

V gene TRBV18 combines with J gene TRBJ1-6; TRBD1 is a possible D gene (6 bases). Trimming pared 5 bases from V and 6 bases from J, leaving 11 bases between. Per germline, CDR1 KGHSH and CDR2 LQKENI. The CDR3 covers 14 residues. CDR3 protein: CASSKDRTNSPLHF. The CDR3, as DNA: TGTGCCAGCTCAAAAGACAGGACTAATTCACCCCTCCACTTT.

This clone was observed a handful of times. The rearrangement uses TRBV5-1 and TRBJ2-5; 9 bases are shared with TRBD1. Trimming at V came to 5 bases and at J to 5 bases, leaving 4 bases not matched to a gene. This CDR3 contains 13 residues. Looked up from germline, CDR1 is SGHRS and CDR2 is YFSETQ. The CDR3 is CASSSQGAETQYF. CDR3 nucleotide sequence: TGCGCCAGCAGTTCACAGGGGGCTGAGACCCAGTACTTC.

CDR3 sequence reads: CASSLQGRGSTEAFF. The DNA for the CDR3 is TGTGCCAGCAGCTTACAGGGTCGGGGGAGCACTGAAGCTTTCTTT. The chain couples TRBV7-2 to TRBJ1-1, with TRBD1 as a possible D gene (5 bases). The CDR3 extends over 15 amino acids. V lost 2 bases to trimming and J lost 4 bases, with 14 bases between them. The V gene's germline CDR1 is SGHTA and CDR2 FQGNSA.

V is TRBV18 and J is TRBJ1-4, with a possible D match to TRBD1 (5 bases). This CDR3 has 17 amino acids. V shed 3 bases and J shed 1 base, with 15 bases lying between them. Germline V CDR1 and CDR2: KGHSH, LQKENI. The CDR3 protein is CASSPRSSGGTNEKLFF. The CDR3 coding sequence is TGTGCCAGCTCACCCCGATCCTCCGGGGGAACTAATGAAAAACTGTTTTTT.

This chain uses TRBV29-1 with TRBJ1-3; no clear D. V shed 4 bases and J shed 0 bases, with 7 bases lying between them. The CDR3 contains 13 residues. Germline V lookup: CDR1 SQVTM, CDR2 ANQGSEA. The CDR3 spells CSVAPGSGNTIYF. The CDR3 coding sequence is TGCAGCGTTGCGCCAGGCTCTGGAAACACCATATATTTT. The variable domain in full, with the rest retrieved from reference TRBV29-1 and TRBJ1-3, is SAVISQKPSRDICQRGTSLTIQCQVDSQVTMMFWYRQQPGQSLTLIATANQGSEATYESGFVIDKFPISRPNLTFSTLTVSNMSPEDSSIYLCSVAPGSGNTIYFGEGSWLTVV.

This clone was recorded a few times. The CDR3 DNA reads as TGTGCCCTACTAGCGGGACCACAAGAGACCCAGTACTTC. Translating it yields CALLAGPQETQYF. This chain links TRBV7-9 with TRBJ2-5, with 10 bases identical to TRBD2. CDR3 length: 13 residues. CDR1 is SEHNR, CDR2 FQNEAQ, per germline (reference sequence). The junction had 5 bases not matched to a gene; V was cut back by 11 bases and J by 2 bases. The full variable domain, rest sourced from reference TRBV7-9 and TRBJ2-5, is DTGVSQNPRHKITKRGQNVTFRCDPISEHNRLYWYRQTLGQGPEFLTYFQNEAQLEKSRLLSDRFSAERPKGSFSTLEIQRTEQGDSAMYLCALLAGPQETQYFGPGTRLLVL.

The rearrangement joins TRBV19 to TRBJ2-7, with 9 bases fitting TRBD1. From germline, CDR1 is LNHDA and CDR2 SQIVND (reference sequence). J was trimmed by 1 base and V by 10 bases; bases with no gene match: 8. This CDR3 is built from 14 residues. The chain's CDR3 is CATAGTGLSYEQYF. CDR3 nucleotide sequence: TGTGCCACCGCCGGGACAGGGCTTTCCTACGAGCAGTACTTC.

CDR3 sequence: CASSQGTGNTIYF. CDR3 in DNA: TGTGCCAGCAGTCAGGGTACCGGAAACACCATATATTTT. The gene calls are TRBV6-6 and TRBJ1-3; possible D gene TRBD1, 5 bases. Germline V gene lookup returns CDR1 MNHNY and CDR2 SVGAGI (reference sequence). Trimming removed 5 bases from V and 4 bases from J, with 9 bases in between. The CDR3 consists of 13 residues.